A single sample gave rise to the 24 T cell receptor beta chains below, sequenced in a study of sequential checkpoint blockade in melanoma. Method: immunoSEQ multiplex PCR; TCRdb's copy keeps in-frame clones and lacks some. The sample has 18,000 or so clones; about 50% are singletons. The treatment denotes: randomized to nivolumab then ipilimumab (arm A) or the reverse (arm B). Specimen: CD8+ T cells sorted from blood (inferred from file names), collected from a patient given nivolumab and ipilimumab in sequence. These receptors all stem from a human donor with melanoma.

This chain connects TRBV7-9 to TRBJ2-2; 7 bases match TRBD1. Trimming removed 10 bases from V and 0 bases from J; junction bases left unmatched: 8. Germline CDR1 reads SEHNR; CDR2 reads FQNEAQ (reference sequence). The CDR3 has 15 residues. The CDR3 coding sequence is TGTGCCACCTATACAGGGGCCACGAACACCGGGGAGCTGTTTTTT. As protein: CATYTGATNTGELFF.

By frequency in the sample, this clone is medium-sized (0.01 to 0.1%). The chain links TRBV7-9 to TRBJ2-7; D gene uncertain. Trimming cost V 3 bases and J 6 bases, with 21 bases left between them. The CDR3 sequence is 16 residues long. Germline CDR1 and CDR2: SEHNR and FQNEAQ (reference sequence). The chain's CDR3 is CASSLASARRPAEQYF. CDR3 coding DNA: TGTGCCAGCAGCTTGGCCAGTGCCCGGCGGCCTGCCGAGCAGTACTTC.

The chain employs TRBV9 and TRBJ2-5, with unresolved D. The CDR3 has 15 residues. Trimming left V 0 bases short and J 1 base short, with 10 bases between. Germline V lookup: CDR1 SGDLS, CDR2 YYNGEE. The CDR3 is CASSVDSSSQETQYF. CDR3 coding DNA: TGTGCCAGCAGCGTAGACAGCTCCTCCCAAGAGACCCAGTACTTC.

The chain links TRBV7-9 to TRBJ1-4, with TRBD1 identical over 7 bases. The CDR3 covers 14 residues. The germline V gene encodes CDR1 SEHNR and CDR2 FQNEAQ (reference sequence). V shed 2 bases, J shed 8 bases, and the junction held 5 bases outside the gene matches. CDR3 DNA sequence: TGTGCCAGCAGCTTACAGGGGGTAAAGGAAAAACTGTTTTTT. Translated: CASSLQGVKEKLFF.

The genes are TRBV11-2 and TRBJ1-2; D is ambiguous. Trimming cost V 3 bases and J 6 bases, with 8 bases left between them. The CDR3 loop spans 12 amino acids. Germline V CDR1 and CDR2: SGHAT, FQNNGV. CDR3 in amino acids: CASSFERDGYTF. The CDR3 bases are TGTGCCAGCAGCTTTGAGAGGGATGGCTACACCTTC.

This clone is labeled as medium-sized. The chain couples TRBV7-9 to TRBJ2-7, with D perhaps TRBD1 (5 bases). This CDR3 has 15 residues. V was trimmed by 5 bases and J by 5 bases, leaving 19 bases between them. In germline, CDR1 is SEHNR, CDR2 FQNEAQ (reference sequence). The CDR3 is CASSPQDTGYNEQYF. The CDR3 nucleotides are TGTGCCAGCAGCCCACAGGACACCGGGTATAACGAGCAGTACTTC.

The chain carries TRBV10-3 and TRBJ2-3; D is ambiguous. Germline V gene data show CDR1 as ENHRY and CDR2 as SYGVKD. This CDR3 is 12 amino acids long. Trimming pared 8 bases from V and 2 bases from J, leaving 8 bases between. As DNA, the CDR3 is TGTGCCATCGGAGACCCCACAGATACGCAGTATTTT. Its protein is CAIGDPTDTQYF.

The chain carries TRBV5-3 and TRBJ2-3; 11 bases are a match to TRBD1. TRBV5-3 is designated an ORF whose function remains uncertain. Trimming at V came to 8 bases and at J to 5 bases, leaving 10 bases not matched to a gene. The CDR3 runs to 15 residues. CDR3 sequence: CASSQRGQGEDTQYF. CDR3 bases: TGTGCCAGCAGCCAGCGGGGACAGGGGGAAGATACGCAGTATTTT.

The chain carries TRBV28 and TRBJ2-7; perhaps TRBD2 as D (7 bases). The germline V gene has CDR1 MDHEN and CDR2 SYDVKM. V was clipped by 5 bases and J by 0 bases, with 17 bases between them. CDR3 length: 16 residues. CDR3 sequence reads: CASSPRRRGLSYEQYF. The CDR3 nucleotides read TGTGCCAGCAGTCCTCGTCGGCGGGGGCTCTCCTACGAGCAGTACTTC.

This clone was observed a single time. The CDR3 spells CAWSFLAGGTDTQYF. The CDR3 DNA follows: TGTGCCTGGAGTTTCCTAGCGGGAGGGACAGATACGCAGTATTTT. This chain joins TRBV30 and TRBJ2-3; 12 bases align to TRBD2. Germline V gene lookup returns CDR1 GTSNPN and CDR2 SVGIG (reference sequence). This CDR3 is 15 amino acids long. V was pared by 2 bases and J by 3 bases, with 3 bases of the junction left unmatched.

This sequence joins TRBV7-9 and TRBJ2-3, with TRBD2 identical over 9 bases. From germline, CDR1 is SEHNR and CDR2 FQNEAQ (reference sequence). V lost 6 bases and J lost 4; bases outside the gene matches: 14. The CDR3 has 17 residues. DNA for the CDR3: TGTGCCAGCAGTCGAGCCGGCGGGGGGGCCGGGGCAGATACGCAGTATTTT. Protein sequence: CASSRAGGGAGADTQYF.

V gene TRBV11-3 combines with J gene TRBJ2-1; D may be TRBD1 (6 bases). CDR3 size: 15 residues. V gave up 0 bases and J gave up 8 bases, with 14 bases separating them. CDR1 and CDR2 (germline): SGHNT, YENEEA. CDR3 nucleotides: TGTGCCAGCAGCTTAGACCCCGGGACACAGCATGAGCAGTTCTTC. Residues: CASSLDPGTQHEQFF.

This clone is judged medium-sized. V usage is TRBV19 and J usage is TRBJ1-4; 8 bases are a match to TRBD1. CDR1 is LNHDA and CDR2 is SQIVND in the germline V gene (reference sequence). The CDR3 sequence is 15 residues long. The ends lost 5 bases at V and 4 bases at J; junction bases unmatched: 6. The CDR3 nucleotides read TGTGCCAGTAGTGCCGGGACAGGCATTAATGAAAAACTGTTTTTT. Translating gives CASSAGTGINEKLFF.

This clone was detected a few times. The chain uses TRBV5-1 and TRBJ1-1; 8 bases are a match to TRBD1. CDR1 is SGHRS and CDR2 is YFSETQ in the germline V gene. Losses at the gene ends were 0 bases for V and 0 bases for J; bases not matched to a gene: 7. CDR3 length equals 17 residues. CDR3 loop: CASSLERTGGLNTEAFF. For the CDR3, the DNA is TGCGCCAGCAGCTTGGAGCGTACAGGGGGGTTGAACACTGAAGCTTTCTTT.

The genes are TRBV29-1 and TRBJ1-1; 11 bases match TRBD1. V trimming: 4 bases; J trimming: 4 bases; junction bases outside the gene matches: 5. The CDR3 covers 14 residues. Germline CDR1 is SQVTM and CDR2 is ANQGSEA. CDR3 bases: TGCAGCGTTGTCGAGGGACAGGGGGTCACTGAAGCTTTCTTT. Protein sequence: CSVVEGQGVTEAFF. Full variable domain (missing parts from reference TRBV29-1 and TRBJ1-1): SAVISQKPSRDICQRGTSLTIQCQVDSQVTMMFWYRQQPGQSLTLIATANQGSEATYESGFVIDKFPISRPNLTFSTLTVSNMSPEDSSIYLCSVVEGQGVTEAFFGQGTRLTVV.

The chain carries TRBV6-5 and TRBJ2-5; 7 bases fit TRBD1. Germline-derived CDR1 and CDR2 are MNHEY and SVGAGI. The CDR3 covers 14 residues. The V segment lost 0 bases and the J segment 4 bases; nucleotides outside the gene matches: 2. CDR3 sequence (DNA): TGTGCCAGCAGTTACTCAGGGGGCGGAGAGACCCAGTACTTC. This translates into CASSYSGGGETQYF.

The V call is TRBV2, the J call TRBJ1-4; 9 bases map to TRBD1. CDR1 and CDR2 from the germline V gene are SNHLY and FYNNEI. The CDR3 length is 16 residues. J gave up 3 bases and V 8 bases, and 10 bases lay outside the gene matches. The CDR3 region has the DNA TGTGCCAGCGAAACAGGGGGCGGAGGGTCTAATGAAAAACTGTTTTTT. Protein product: CASETGGGGSNEKLFF.

This clone was observed a few times. The V call is TRBV7-9, the J call TRBJ2-3, with no clear D. V lost 5 bases, J lost 4 bases, and 16 bases lay in between. The CDR3 has 15 residues. CDR1 is SEHNR and CDR2 is FQNEAQ in the germline V gene (reference sequence). CDR3 loop: CASSPTDTSADTQYF. The CDR3 nucleotides are TGTGCCAGCAGCCCCACCGACACTTCGGCAGATACGCAGTATTTT.

This sequence joins TRBV2 and TRBJ2-2, with D unresolved. CDR1 and CDR2 (germline): SNHLY, FYNNEI. This CDR3 is built from 12 residues. V was trimmed by 4 bases and J by 6 bases, leaving 6 bases between them. Here the CDR3 reads CASSVEPGELFF. CDR3 in DNA: TGTGCCAGCAGTGTGGAGCCCGGGGAGCTGTTTTTT.

This clone was counted only a few times. V is TRBV2 and J is TRBJ1-6; the match to TRBD1 covers 7 bases. J gave up 10 bases and V 1 base, and 10 bases lay outside the gene matches. The CDR3 contains 16 residues. Per the germline V gene, CDR1 is SNHLY and CDR2 is FYNNEI. DNA for the CDR3: TGTGCCAGCAGTGAAGTTAGCGCAGGGGGGAACTCACCCCTCCACTTT. This gives the protein CASSEVSAGGNSPLHF.

V usage is TRBV5-6 and J usage is TRBJ1-2; 10 bases map to TRBD1. CDR3 length equals 16 residues. V shed 1 base, J shed 3 bases, and the junction held 6 bases outside the gene matches. CDR1 is SGHDT and CDR2 is YYEEEE in the germline V gene. DNA of the CDR3: TGTGCCAGCAGCTTGTATGTGACAGGGGGCTACTATGGCTACACCTTC. Translated, it gives CASSLYVTGGYYGYTF.

The chain has TRBV7-3 and TRBJ2-2; D is perhaps TRBD2 (6 bases). Looked up from germline, CDR1 is SGHTA and CDR2 is FQGTGA. CDR3 size: 16 residues. Deletions cut 2 bases from V and 7 bases from J, with 17 bases between. The CDR3 here is CASSLYRDGSYGELFF. The CDR3 DNA sequence: TGTGCCAGCAGCTTATACCGAGACGGGAGCTACGGGGAGCTGTTTTTT.

The gene calls are TRBV2 and TRBJ1-2, with 8 bases matching TRBD1. The V gene end was trimmed by 7 bases and the J gene end by 2 bases; junction bases not matched to a gene: 6. CDR3 size: 14 residues. CDR1 SNHLY and CDR2 FYNNEI come from the germline V gene. For the CDR3, the DNA is TGTGCCAGCAATTCTGGACAGGGAAACTATGGCTACACCTTC. Translating it yields CASNSGQGNYGYTF. Full variable domain (remainder filled in from reference TRBV2 and TRBJ1-2): EPEVTQTPSHQVTQMGQEVILRCVPISNHLYFYWYRQILGQKVEFLVSFYNNEISEKSEIFDDQFSVERPDGSNFTLKIRSTKLEDSAMYFCASNSGQGNYGYTFGSGTRLTVV.

This sequence joins TRBV6-5 and TRBJ1-2; D is unresolved. The ends were cut back, 2 bases at V and 8 bases at J, with 12 bases in the middle. The CDR3 is made up of 13 amino acids. Germline lookup yields CDR1 MNHEY and CDR2 SVGAGI. The CDR3 sequence: CASSYGGQGGYTF. The CDR3 nucleotides read TGTGCCAGCAGTTACGGCGGGCAAGGCGGCTACACCTTC.